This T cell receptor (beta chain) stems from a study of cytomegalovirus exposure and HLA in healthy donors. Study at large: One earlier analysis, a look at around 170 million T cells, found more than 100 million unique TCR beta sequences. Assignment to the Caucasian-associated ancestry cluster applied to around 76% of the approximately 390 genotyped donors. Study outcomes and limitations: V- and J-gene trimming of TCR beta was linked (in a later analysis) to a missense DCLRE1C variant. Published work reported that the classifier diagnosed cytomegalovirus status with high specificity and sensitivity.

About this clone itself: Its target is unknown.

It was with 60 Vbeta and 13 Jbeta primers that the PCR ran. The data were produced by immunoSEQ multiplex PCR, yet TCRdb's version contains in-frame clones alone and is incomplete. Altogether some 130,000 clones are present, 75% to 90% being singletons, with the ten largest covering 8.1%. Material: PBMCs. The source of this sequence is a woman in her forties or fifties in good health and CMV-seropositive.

This CDR3 reads CASRYPAGGYYGYTF. The CDR3 DNA reads as TGTGCCAGCAGGTATCCCGCCGGGGGATACTATGGCTACACCTTC. The chain recombines TRBV6-5 with TRBJ1-2; possible D gene TRBD1, 5 bases. V dropped 6 bases and J dropped 3 bases, with 17 bases sitting between them. This CDR3 comprises 15 residues. CDR1 is MNHEY and CDR2 is SVGAGI in the germline V gene.